This T cell receptor (beta chain) was sequenced in a study of blood T cell repertoires in COVID-19. Whole-study context: T cells, B-cell-depleted T cells, or PBMCs provided the cDNA or gDNA that served as material.

Deletions cut 3 bases from V and 0 bases from J, with 14 bases between. This CDR3 comprises 16 residues. From germline, CDR1 is KGHSH and CDR2 LQKENI. This clone was observed once. As handled by the study authors: Nucleated cell counts were estimated from reference gene primer amplification. The assay was immunoSEQ multiplex PCR, and TCRdb's table has in-frame clones only and misses some. Clone size and V and J calls were adopted from that table, with D and trimming inferred from the DNA. The sample yields around 57,000 clones, around 90% seen once. This receptor was identified in a woman over 75 with COVID-19, enrolled during active disease. This chain links TRBV18 with TRBJ1-1; no reliable D call. Sequencing input: peripheral blood. This CDR3 reads CASSPGVQKLNTEAFF. The CDR3 DNA reads TGTGCCAGCTCACCCGGGGTACAGAAATTGAACACTGAAGCTTTCTTT.